This T cell receptor (beta chain) originates from a study of shared clonotypes between healthy human individuals. Study information: Three plates were used per donor for CD4 naive, three for CD4 memory, two for CD8 naive and one for CD8 memory.

General study points: Compared with memory subsets, naive subsets generally had larger estimated richness. Between a few donors, naive CD4 clonotypes were shared at a level of about 5%.

Profiling relied on immunoSEQ multiplex PCR, and the TCRdb table lists in-frame clones only, not all of them. This table holds under 2,000,000 clones, less than 95% found once. This clone was detected a few times. The antigen is unknown. Naive CD8 cells lacked CD45RO, underwent positive selection for CCR7 and left out terminally differentiated effector memory CD45RA+ cells. CDR1 is SGHVS, CDR2 FQNEAQ, per germline. The V end lost 1 base, the J end lost 6 bases, and 4 bases lay between the germline ends. The CDR3 is made up of 13 amino acids. The rearrangement uses TRBV7-8 and TRBJ1-6, with D unclear. The material sequenced was naive CD8+ T cells sorted from blood. This receptor was obtained from a man between 18 and 35 years old in good health. For the CDR3, the DNA is TGTGCCAGCAGCTTAGGGAGTAATTCACCCCTCCACTTT. Its translation: CASSLGSNSPLHF.